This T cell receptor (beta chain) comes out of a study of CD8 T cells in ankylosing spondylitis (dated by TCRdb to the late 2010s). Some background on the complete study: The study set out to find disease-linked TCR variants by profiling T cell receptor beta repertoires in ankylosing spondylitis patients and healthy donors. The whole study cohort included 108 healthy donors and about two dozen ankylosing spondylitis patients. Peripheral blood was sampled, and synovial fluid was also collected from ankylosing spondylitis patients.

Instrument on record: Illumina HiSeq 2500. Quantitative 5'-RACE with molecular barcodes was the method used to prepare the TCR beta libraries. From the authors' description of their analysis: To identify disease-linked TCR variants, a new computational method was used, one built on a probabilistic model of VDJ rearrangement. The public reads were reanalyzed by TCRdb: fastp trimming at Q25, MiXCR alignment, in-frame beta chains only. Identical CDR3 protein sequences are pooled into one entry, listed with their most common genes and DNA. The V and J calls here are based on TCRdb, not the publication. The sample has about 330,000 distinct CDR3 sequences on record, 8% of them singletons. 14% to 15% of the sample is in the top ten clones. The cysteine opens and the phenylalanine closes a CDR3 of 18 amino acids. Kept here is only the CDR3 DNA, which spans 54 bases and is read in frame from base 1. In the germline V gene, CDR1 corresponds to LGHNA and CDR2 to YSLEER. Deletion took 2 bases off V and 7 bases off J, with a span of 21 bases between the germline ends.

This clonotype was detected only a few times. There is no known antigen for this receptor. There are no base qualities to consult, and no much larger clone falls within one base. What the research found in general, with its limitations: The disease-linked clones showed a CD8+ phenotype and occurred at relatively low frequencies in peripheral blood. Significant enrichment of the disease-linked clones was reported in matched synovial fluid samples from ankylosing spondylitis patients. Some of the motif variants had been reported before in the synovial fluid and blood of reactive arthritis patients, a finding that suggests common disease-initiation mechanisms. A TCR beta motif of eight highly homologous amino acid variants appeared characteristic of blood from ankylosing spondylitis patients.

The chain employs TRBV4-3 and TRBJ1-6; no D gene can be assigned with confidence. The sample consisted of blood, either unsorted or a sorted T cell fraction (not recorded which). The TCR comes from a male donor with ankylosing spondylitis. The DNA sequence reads TGCGCCAGCAGCCAATTTACGTACCAAGGACCGACGAATTCACCCCTCCACTTT. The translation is CASSQFTYQGPTNSPLHF.